The 10 T cell receptor beta chains given below trace back to one sample, sequenced in a study of shared clonotypes between healthy human individuals. This table comes from immunoSEQ multiplex PCR, and its TCRdb copy is limited to in-frame clones, with some not included. The sample has hundreds of thousands of clones, 95% seen once. It was CD45RO-negative cells, positively selected for CCR7, that made up naive CD8 cells, with terminally differentiated effector memory CD45RA+ cells excluded. The source material was naive CD8+ T cells sorted from blood. These TCRs come from a woman aged 25-40 years in good health.

The chain uses TRBV10-3 and TRBJ2-3, with 7 positions matching TRBD2. CDR1 and CDR2 from the germline V gene are ENHRY and SYGVKD. With V trimmed by 5 bases and J by 2 bases, 7 bases remained unmatched. This CDR3 spans 15 amino acids. CDR3 protein: CAISRRREVTDTQYF. CDR3 sequence (DNA): TGTGCCATCAGTCGGCGACGGGAGGTCACAGATACGCAGTATTTT.

J is TRBJ1-1 and V is TRBV27; no clear D gene. V was cut by 3 bases and J by 10 bases, with 9 bases left in between. This CDR3 region has 11 residues. CDR1 and CDR2 from the germline V gene are MNHEY and SMNVEV (reference sequence). The CDR3 loop is CASSFGSSAFF. In DNA form, the CDR3 reads TGTGCCAGCAGTTTTGGGTCGTCAGCTTTCTTT.

The chain recombines TRBV7-9 with TRBJ2-7; 7 nucleotides line up with TRBD2. V was clipped by 1 base and J by 0 bases; unmatched bases: 3. The germline V gene has CDR1 SEHNR and CDR2 FQNEAQ (reference sequence). This CDR3 has 15 amino acids. The CDR3 protein is CASSLVRGSSYEQYF. As DNA, the CDR3 is TGTGCCAGCAGCTTAGTTCGCGGGAGCTCCTACGAGCAGTACTTC.

The V call is TRBV7-8, the J call TRBJ2-2; a weak D match, TRBD2 (6 bases). This CDR3 is 16 amino acids long. The V end lost 2 bases, the J end lost 4 bases, and 14 bases lay between the germline ends. Germline CDR1 SGHVS, CDR2 FQNEAQ. CDR3 sequence reads: CASSLPIAEVTGELFF. In nucleotides, the CDR3 is TGTGCCAGCAGCTTACCAATAGCGGAGGTCACCGGGGAGCTGTTTTTT.

The gene calls are TRBV6-5 and TRBJ2-2, with 12 nucleotides matching TRBD2. The CDR3 sequence is 16 residues long. Looked up from germline, CDR1 is MNHEY and CDR2 is SVGAGI. V lost 4 bases to trimming and J lost 4 bases; unmatched junction nucleotides: 4. The CDR3: CASSLLAGGITGELFF. The CDR3 bases are TGTGCCAGCAGTTTACTAGCGGGAGGAATCACCGGGGAGCTGTTTTTT.

Concerning this clone itself: The same CDR3 also results from other DNA sequences found in this sample. The V call is TRBV9, the J call TRBJ1-2; D uncertain. This CDR3 contains 13 residues. Germline loops: CDR1 SGDLS, CDR2 YYNGEE. Deletions cut 0 bases from V and 3 bases from J, with 6 bases between. The CDR3 region has the DNA TGTGCCAGCAGCGTAGGAGGAGACTATGGCTACACCTTC. This codes for CASSVGGDYGYTF.

This chain links TRBV5-4 with TRBJ2-7; 12 bases fit TRBD2. Germline V gives CDR1 SGHNT, CDR2 YYREEE (reference sequence). The CDR3 covers 17 residues. Trimming took 0 bases from V and 1 from J; bases not matched to a gene: 5. CDR3 sequence reads: CASSLAPLAGGSYEQYF. The CDR3 DNA sequence: TGTGCCAGCAGCTTGGCACCACTAGCGGGAGGATCCTACGAGCAGTACTTC.

This clone has only one observation. The chain joins TRBV27 to TRBJ2-7; no definite D call. The CDR3 totals 13 residues. Per the germline V gene, CDR1 is MNHEY and CDR2 is SMNVEV (reference sequence). Trimming took 0 bases from V and 3 from J, leaving 6 bases between them. In DNA, the CDR3 is TGTGCCAGCAGTTTATCCTGGAACTACGAGCAGTACTTC. This sequence encodes CASSLSWNYEQYF.

The chain links TRBV5-6 to TRBJ2-1, with 13 bases matching TRBD2. Germline values: CDR1 SGHDT, CDR2 YYEEEE. V was clipped by 0 bases and J by 8 bases; unmatched bases: 5. The CDR3 is 16 residues long. The CDR3 sequence is CASSLDGLAGVYEQFF. CDR3 in DNA: TGTGCCAGCAGCTTGGATGGACTAGCGGGAGTCTATGAGCAGTTCTTC.

The chain joins TRBV4-2 to TRBJ2-5, with D perhaps being TRBD1 or TRBD2 (5 bases each). The better agreement between TRBJ2-7 and the DNA end casts doubt on the J call. The CDR3 spans 14 residues. Per germline, CDR1 LGHNA and CDR2 YNFKEQ. CDR3 sequence (DNA): TGTGCCAGCAGCCATGAGGGGAGCTCCTACGAGCAGTACTTC. Protein sequence: CASSHEGSSYEQYF.